Below are 10 T cell receptor beta chains sequenced from a single sample in a study of blood T cell repertoires in COVID-19. Profiled with immunoSEQ multiplex PCR; TCRdb holds only in-frame clones, not every one. The table records about 220,000 clones, roughly 84% of them present only once. Sequencing was done on a sample of peripheral blood. The receptors were gathered from a woman older than 75 with acute or convalescent COVID-19.

This sequence joins TRBV3-1 (or the pseudogene TRBV3-2) and TRBJ1-1; D is perhaps TRBD1 (5 bases). The V gene's germline CDR1 is LGHDT and CDR2 YNNKEL (reference sequence). This CDR3 comprises 14 residues. Trimming left V 3 bases short and J 0 bases short, with 8 bases between. The CDR3 nucleotides are TGTGCCAGCAGCCAGATGACAGTGAACACTGAAGCTTTCTTT. It encodes CASSQMTVNTEAFF.

The rearrangement links TRBV5-4 to TRBJ1-1, with 9 positions matching TRBD1. Losses at the gene ends were 4 bases for V and 2 bases for J; bases not matched to a gene: 6. The CDR3 length is 15 residues. Germline lookup yields CDR1 SGHNT and CDR2 YYREEE (reference sequence). CDR3 loop: CASSLGDRDNTEAFF. The CDR3, as DNA: TGTGCCAGCAGCCTGGGGGACAGGGATAACACTGAAGCTTTCTTT.

V gene TRBV15 combines with J gene TRBJ1-1; D remains unclear. With 0 bases removed from V and 5 bases from J, the gap between germline ends came to 13 bases. This CDR3 has 15 amino acids. Per the germline V gene, CDR1 is LNHNV and CDR2 is YYDKDF (reference sequence). Here the CDR3 reads CATSRDSGVYTEAFF. In DNA form, the CDR3 reads TGTGCCACCAGCAGAGATTCGGGAGTTTATACTGAAGCTTTCTTT.

The chain employs TRBV11-3 and TRBJ2-1; 8 bases fit TRBD1. This CDR3 contains 15 residues. V lost 5 bases and J lost 8; bases outside the gene matches: 11. Germline V lookup: CDR1 SGHNT, CDR2 YENEEA. CDR3: CASSLGQGLGHEQFF. The CDR3 DNA follows: TGTGCCAGCAGCCTCGGACAGGGTCTAGGGCATGAGCAGTTCTTC. Looking up the rest from reference TRBV11-3 and TRBJ2-1 gives the full variable domain: EAGVVQSPRYKIIEKKQPVAFWCNPISGHNTLYWYLQNLGQGPELLIRYENEEAVDDSQLPKDRFSAERLKGVDSTLKIQPAELGDSAVYLCASSLGQGLGHEQFFGPGTRLTVL.

The gene calls are TRBV27 and TRBJ2-5; 8 nucleotides agree with TRBD2. This CDR3 contains 14 residues. V was pared by 6 bases and J by 5 bases, with 8 bases of the junction left unmatched. Looked up from germline, CDR1 is MNHEY and CDR2 is SMNVEV (reference sequence). The CDR3 DNA reads as TGTGCCAGCAGCTCGGGGGGGCCGTGGGAGACCCAGTACTTC. Encoded protein: CASSSGGPWETQYF.

The chain's CDR3 is CASGKEGGGYTF. CDR3 nucleotide sequence: TGTGCCAGCGGCAAGGAGGGAGGTGGCTACACCTTC. V and J are TRBV2 and TRBJ1-2; D not resolved. This CDR3 comprises 12 residues. Germline V lookup: CDR1 SNHLY, CDR2 FYNNEI. Trimming removed 8 bases from V and 7 bases from J, with 14 bases in between.

The V call is TRBV30, the J call TRBJ1-6; D might be TRBD1 (6 bases). V was pared by 3 bases and J by 13 bases, with 13 bases between. Germline assignment: CDR1 GTSNPN and CDR2 SVGIG (reference sequence). The CDR3 spans 12 residues. The CDR3 here is CAWRATGTPLHF. CDR3 DNA: TGTGCCTGGAGAGCCACAGGGACCCCCCTCCACTTT.

This clone showed up just once. This rearrangement joins TRBV11-3 to TRBJ1-1; D remains ambiguous. The length of the CDR3 is 14 residues. Trimming left V 5 bases short and J 1 base short, with 11 bases between. Germline CDR1 and CDR2: SGHNT and YENEEA. CDR3 region: CASSPPGWNTEAFF. The CDR3 DNA follows: TGTGCCAGCAGCCCCCCGGGTTGGAACACTGAAGCTTTCTTT.

V is TRBV7-9 and J is TRBJ2-3; a weak D match, TRBD1 (6 bases). The V gene's germline CDR1 is SEHNR and CDR2 FQNEAQ (reference sequence). V was clipped by 4 bases and J by 1 base, with 12 bases between them. This CDR3 region has 15 residues. The CDR3, as DNA: TGTGCCAGCAGCTCAACACAGGGTGGCACAGATACGCAGTATTTT. As protein: CASSSTQGGTDTQYF. Variable domain in full (rest from reference TRBV7-9 and TRBJ2-3): DTGVSQNPRHKITKRGQNVTFRCDPISEHNRLYWYRQTLGQGPEFLTYFQNEAQLEKSRLLSDRFSAERPKGSFSTLEIQRTEQGDSAMYLCASSSTQGGTDTQYFGPGTRLTVL.

The genes are TRBV7-2 and TRBJ2-2; D may be TRBD2 (6 bases). CDR3 size: 15 residues. Trimming took off 5 bases at V and 1 base at J, with 11 bases between the two ends. Germline CDR1 SGHTA, CDR2 FQGNSA. This chain's CDR3 is CASSRDLQNTGELFF. Written as DNA, the CDR3 is TGTGCCAGCAGCCGGGACTTACAGAACACCGGGGAGCTGTTTTTT.